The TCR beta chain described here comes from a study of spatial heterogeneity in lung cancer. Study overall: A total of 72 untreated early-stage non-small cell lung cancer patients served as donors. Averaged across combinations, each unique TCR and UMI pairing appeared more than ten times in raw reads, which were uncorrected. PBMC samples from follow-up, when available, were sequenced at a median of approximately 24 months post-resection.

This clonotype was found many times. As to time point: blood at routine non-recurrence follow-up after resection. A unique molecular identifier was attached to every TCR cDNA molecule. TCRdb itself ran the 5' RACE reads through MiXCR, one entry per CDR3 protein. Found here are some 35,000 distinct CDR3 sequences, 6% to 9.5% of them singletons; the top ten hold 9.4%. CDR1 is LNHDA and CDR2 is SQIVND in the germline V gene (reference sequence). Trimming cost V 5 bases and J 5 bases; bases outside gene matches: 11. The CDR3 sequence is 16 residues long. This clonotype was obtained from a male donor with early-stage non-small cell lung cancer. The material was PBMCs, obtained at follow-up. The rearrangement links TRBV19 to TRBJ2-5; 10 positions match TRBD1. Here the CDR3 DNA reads TGTGCCAGTAGTTCCGGACAGGGGGGGGAAAAGGAGACCCAGTACTTC. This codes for CASSSGQGGEKETQYF. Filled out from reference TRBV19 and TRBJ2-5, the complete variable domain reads DGGITQSPKYLFRKEGQNVTLSCEQNLNHDAMYWYRQDPGQGLRLIYYSQIVNDFQKGDIAEGYSVSREKKESFPLTVTSAQKNPTAFYLCASSSGQGGEKETQYFGPGTRLLVL.